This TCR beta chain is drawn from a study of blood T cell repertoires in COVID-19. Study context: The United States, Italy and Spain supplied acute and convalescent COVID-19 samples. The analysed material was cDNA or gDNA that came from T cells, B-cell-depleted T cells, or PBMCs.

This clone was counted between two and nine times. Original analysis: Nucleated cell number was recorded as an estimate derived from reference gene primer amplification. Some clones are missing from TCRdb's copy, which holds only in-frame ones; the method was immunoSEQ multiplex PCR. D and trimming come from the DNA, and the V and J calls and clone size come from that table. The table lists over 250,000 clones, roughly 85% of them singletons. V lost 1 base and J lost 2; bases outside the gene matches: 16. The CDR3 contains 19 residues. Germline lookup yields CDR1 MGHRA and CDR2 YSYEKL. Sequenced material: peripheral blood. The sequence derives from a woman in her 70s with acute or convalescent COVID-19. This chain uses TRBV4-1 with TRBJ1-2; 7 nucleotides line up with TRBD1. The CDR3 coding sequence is TGCGCCAGCAGCCAAGTTGGGGGACGTAGGAGGGGGCGAAACTATGGCTACACCTTC. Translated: CASSQVGGRRRGRNYGYTF.